Below, 5 T cell receptor beta chains from the same sample are listed, as sequenced in a study of shared clonotypes between healthy human individuals. Repertoires were generated with immunoSEQ multiplex PCR, while TCRdb's copy carries only in-frame clones and drops some. This table holds some 2,000,000 clones, 95% found once. Sample: naive CD4+ T cells sorted from blood. The subset is: CD45RA+ positively selected. The receptor set was obtained from a man between 18 and 35 years old in good health.

The chain has TRBV7-8 and TRBJ1-4, with 11 bases matching TRBD1. The germline V gene has CDR1 SGHVS and CDR2 FQNEAQ. Trimming removed 5 bases from V and 8 bases from J; junction bases left unmatched: 7. CDR3 length equals 15 residues. This chain's CDR3 is CASSGRTGGWEKLFF. The DNA of the CDR3 is TGTGCCAGCAGCGGGAGGACAGGGGGCTGGGAAAAACTGTTTTTT.

The chain recombines TRBV6-5 with TRBJ1-3; D uncertain. The CDR3 is 14 residues long. Germline V gives CDR1 MNHEY, CDR2 SVGAGI. Trimming left V 6 bases short and J 0 bases short, with 9 bases between. The CDR3, as DNA: TGTGCCAGCAGCGCACAGTTCTCTGGAAACACCATATATTTT. It encodes CASSAQFSGNTIYF.

In its sample, this clone was seen once. V is TRBV6-5 and J is TRBJ1-2, with 7 positions matching TRBD1. Germline V gene data show CDR1 as MNHEY and CDR2 as SVGAGI. Germline trimming cut 6 bases from V and 7 bases from J; bases unmatched to any gene: 5. The CDR3 consists of 12 residues. The DNA of the CDR3 is TGTGCCAGCAGCCTGGACAGGATTGGCTACACCTTC. This sequence encodes CASSLDRIGYTF.

The genes are TRBV6-1 and TRBJ1-5, with D possibly being TRBD1 (6 bases). In germline, CDR1 is MNHNS, CDR2 SASEGT. V was shortened by 0 bases and J by 6 bases, with 18 bases between the two germline ends. This CDR3 is 17 amino acids long. The CDR3, as DNA: TGTGCCAGCAGTGAAGCCTCAGGGGCCATATTGGGTCAGCCCCAGCATTTT. Protein sequence: CASSEASGAILGQPQHF.

The V call is TRBV7-9, the J call TRBJ2-7; D gene ambiguous. Germline-derived CDR1 and CDR2 are SEHNR and FQNEAQ (reference sequence). The CDR3 consists of 15 residues. V lost 3 bases and J lost 2, with 14 bases in between. In nucleotides, the CDR3 is TGTGCCAGCAGCTTTCTCATCGATCCCACCTACGAGCAGTACTTC. It encodes CASSFLIDPTYEQYF.